The clone carrying this T cell receptor (beta chain) has ten or more counts. These data come from a study of molecular identifiers for immune sequencing clone quantification. MiXCR was run by TCRdb on the PCR reads, yielding one entry per CDR3 protein. The table has hundreds of thousands of distinct CDR3 sequences, less than 30% seen once. The V end was cut by 5 bases, the J end by 2 bases, with 13 bases between. The CDR3 consists of 15 residues. This chain links TRBV12-3 or TRBV12-4 with TRBJ1-5, with D uncertain. The TCR comes from a human donor in good health. Some libraries in this study had Jurkat cell RNA spiked in. The sample comprised naive CD8+ T cells from blood, with Jurkat cell RNA spiked in. Subset described: FACS-sorted CD8+CD4-CCR7+CD45RA+ naive T cells. The CDR3 DNA reads as TGTGCCAGCAGTCCTGGAGATTTCGGCAATCAGCCCCAGCATTTT. Translation: CASSPGDFGNQPQHF.